Presented here are 27 T cell receptor beta chains from one specimen sequenced in a study of CD8+CD57+ T cells in acquired aplastic anemia. The template used for profiling TCR beta VDJ and CDR3 was genomic DNA. TCRdb recomputed calls from the reads with MiXCR, one row per CDR3 protein. The repertoire consists of some 70,000 distinct CDR3 sequences, with 45% to 55% occurring once and the leading ten covering about 8.9%. Sequenced: sorted CD4+, CD8+, or CD8+CD57+ T cells (not recorded which) from PBMCs. All receptors come from a human donor in good health, serving as a control.

The chain carries TRBV15 and TRBJ1-3, with D perhaps TRBD1 (5 bases). V was trimmed by 5 bases and J by 4 bases, leaving 15 bases between them. The CDR3 totals 15 residues. Germline lookup yields CDR1 LNHNV and CDR2 YYDKDF (reference sequence). The CDR3: CATSVQQARGNTIYF. In nucleotides, the CDR3 is TGTGCCACCAGCGTACAACAGGCGCGGGGAAACACCATATATTTT. The whole variable domain, filled in from reference TRBV15 and TRBJ1-3, reads DAMVIQNPRYQVTQFGKPVTLSCSQTLNHNVMYWYQQKSSQAPKLLFHYYDKDFNNEADTPDNFQSRRPNTSFCFLDIRSPGLGDTAMYLCATSVQQARGNTIYFGEGSWLTVV.

With regard to this clonotype: No conserved phenylalanine or tryptophan ends this CDR3, so it is likely a read error. The chain joins TRBV2 to TRBJ2-5; a possible D gene is TRBD2 (6 bases). This CDR3 comprises 14 residues. Germline CDR1 is SNHLY and CDR2 is FYNNEI. The DNA for the CDR3 is TGTGCCAGCGGTGAAGCCCCTCTAGCGGAGACCCAGTACTCC. This encodes CASGEAPLAETQYS.

In this sample, this clonotype turned up many times. V is TRBV7-6 and J is TRBJ2-5; a possible D gene is TRBD1 (6 bases). Trimming pared 0 bases from V and 3 bases from J, leaving 11 bases between. CDR1 is SGHVS, CDR2 FNYEAQ, per germline. This CDR3 is built from 15 residues. CDR3 sequence reads: CASSLAHGTKETQYF. CDR3 in DNA: TGTGCCAGCAGCTTAGCCCACGGGACAAAAGAGACCCAGTACTTC.

V is TRBV5-1 and J is TRBJ2-3, with D maybe TRBD2 (6 bases). Germline V lookup: CDR1 SGHRS, CDR2 YFSETQ. CDR3 size: 16 residues. Trimming pared 0 bases from V and 2 bases from J, leaving 13 bases between. The DNA of the CDR3 is TGCGCCAGCAGCTTGGCCGAGGAGGGTTTCACAGATACGCAGTATTTT. Its translation: CASSLAEEGFTDTQYF.

This clonotype was counted at least ten times. The chain recombines TRBV12-3 or TRBV12-4 with TRBJ1-2; D is unresolved. V was cut by 4 bases and J by 2 bases, with 17 bases left in between. The CDR3 covers 16 residues. As DNA, the CDR3 is TGTGCCAGCAGTTCCGGAGACGTCAAAGAAAACTATGGCTACACCTTC. This gives the protein CASSSGDVKENYGYTF.

The chain has TRBV12-3 or TRBV12-4 and TRBJ2-7; unclear D gene. V gave up 3 bases and J gave up 0 bases, with 3 bases separating them. The CDR3 has 12 residues. CDR3: CASSFHSYEQYF. The CDR3 DNA follows: TGTGCCAGCAGTTTTCACTCCTACGAGCAGTACTTC.

The V and J genes are TRBV29-1 and TRBJ2-7; D perhaps matches TRBD1 (7 bases). CDR1 is SQVTM, CDR2 ANQGSEA, per germline. CDR3 size: 13 residues. V gave up 6 bases and J gave up 4 bases, with 16 bases separating them. This CDR3 reads CSVEQGRRYEQYF. CDR3 nucleotides: TGCAGCGTCGAACAGGGGAGGCGATACGAGCAGTACTTC.

The chain links TRBV20-1 to TRBJ2-1; the D call may be TRBD1 or TRBD2 (6 bases each). The CDR3 consists of 14 residues. The V and J ends lost 3 bases and 4 bases respectively, with 13 bases between them. CDR1 and CDR2 from the germline V gene are DFQATT and SNEGSKA (reference sequence). CDR3 sequence: CSASGGRLYNEQFF. The CDR3 DNA reads as TGCAGTGCTAGCGGGGGCCGACTTTACAATGAGCAGTTCTTC.

This clonotype was picked up many times. CDR3 sequence reads: CASSLLGWDGKDYNEQFF. In nucleotides, the CDR3 is TGTGCCAGCAGCTTGTTAGGTTGGGACGGAAAGGACTACAATGAGCAGTTCTTC. This rearrangement joins TRBV5-4 to TRBJ2-1; possibly TRBD1 or TRBD2 for D (5 bases each). CDR1 is SGHNT, CDR2 YYREEE, per germline (reference sequence). The V end lost 1 base, the J end lost 3 bases, and 20 bases lay between the germline ends. This CDR3 has 18 amino acids.

The rearrangement links TRBV19 to TRBJ1-6; TRBD1 is a possible D gene (5 bases). V was pared by 3 bases and J by 10 bases, with 13 bases between. CDR1 LNHDA and CDR2 SQIVND come from the germline V gene (reference sequence). This CDR3 has 14 residues. The CDR3 here is CASSIGREGSPLHF. Written as DNA, the CDR3 is TGTGCCAGTAGTATCGGCAGGGAAGGCTCACCCCTCCACTTT.

V usage is TRBV10-2 and J usage is TRBJ2-7; possibly TRBD1 for D (5 bases). Between the trimmed V and J ends, which lost 6 bases and 5 bases, there was a span of 11 bases. Germline V gene sequence: CDR1 WSHSY, CDR2 SAAADI. CDR3 length: 12 amino acids. Here the CDR3 reads CASRRPGNEQYF. The CDR3 nucleotides are TGCGCCAGCAGGCGTCCAGGGAACGAGCAGTACTTC.

This chain links TRBV29-1 with TRBJ2-2; a weak D match, TRBD2 (6 bases). V lost 7 bases and J 4 bases, leaving 22 bases between the germline ends. The CDR3 has 16 residues. The V gene's germline CDR1 is SQVTM and CDR2 ANQGSEA. The CDR3, as DNA: TGCAGCGCGGGCCCGAGGACGGGGGTGGCCACCGGGGAGCTGTTTTTT. As protein: CSAGPRTGVATGELFF.

The chain links TRBV2 to TRBJ2-3; 9 bases fit TRBD2. Trimming at V came to 4 bases and at J to 6 bases, leaving 5 bases not matched to a gene. This CDR3 is 14 amino acids long. Germline V gives CDR1 SNHLY, CDR2 FYNNEI. CDR3 residues: CASSVGRGGDTQYF. CDR3 DNA: TGTGCCAGCAGTGTAGGGCGGGGGGGCGATACGCAGTATTTT.

In its sample, this clonotype was seen many times. V usage is TRBV4-1 and J usage is TRBJ2-7, with D unclear. The germline CDR1 and CDR2 sequences are MGHRA and YSYEKL. Trimming cost V 0 bases and J 6 bases, with 6 bases left between them. The CDR3 extends over 12 amino acids. DNA of the CDR3: TGCGCCAGCAGCCAAGATGGTACCGAGCAGTACTTC. Encoded protein: CASSQDGTEQYF.

The CDR3: CASSRDRTYEQYF. CDR3 sequence (DNA): TGTGCCAGTAGTAGGGACAGGACCTACGAGCAGTACTTC. The genes are TRBV19 and TRBJ2-7, with TRBD1 matching over 8 bases. V dropped 4 bases and J dropped 2; count of bases not matched to a gene: 1. The CDR3 runs to 13 residues. Germline values: CDR1 LNHDA, CDR2 SQIVND (reference sequence). The full variable domain, rest sourced from reference TRBV19 and TRBJ2-7, is DGGITQSPKYLFRKEGQNVTLSCEQNLNHDAMYWYRQDPGQGLRLIYYSQIVNDFQKGDIAEGYSVSREKKESFPLTVTSAQKNPTAFYLCASSRDRTYEQYFGPGTRLTVT.

About this clonotype: The CDR3 end shows no conserved phenylalanine or tryptophan, and so a read error is likely. The chain has TRBV7-3 and TRBJ1-2, with D hard to call. CDR3 size: 14 residues. Deletions cut 0 bases from V and 7 bases from J, with 12 bases between. CDR1 and CDR2 (germline): SGHTA, FQGTGA. In nucleotides, the CDR3 is TGTGCCAGCAGCTTAACAGGGCCCGTAGGTGGCTACACCCTC. It yields the protein CASSLTGPVGGYTL.

The genes are TRBV10-3 and TRBJ1-1; 11 positions agree with TRBD1. Germline V gene sequence: CDR1 ENHRY, CDR2 SYGVKD. V trimming: 3 bases; J trimming: 10 bases; junction bases outside the gene matches: 4. The CDR3 loop spans 13 amino acids. The CDR3 loop is CAISDGQGARAFF. In nucleotides, the CDR3 is TGTGCCATCAGTGATGGACAGGGGGCGAGAGCTTTCTTT.

This clonotype was detected only a few times. This rearrangement joins TRBV10-2 to TRBJ2-7; 8 bases align to TRBD1. Germline V gene sequence: CDR1 WSHSY, CDR2 SAAADI. V gave up 2 bases and J gave up 3 bases; unmatched junction bases: 6. This CDR3 spans 15 amino acids. CDR3 residues: CASSELEQGGYEQYF. As DNA, the CDR3 is TGCGCCAGCAGTGAGCTAGAACAGGGGGGCTACGAGCAGTACTTC.

This clonotype was picked up many times. The genes are TRBV12-3 or TRBV12-4 and TRBJ2-1; D possibly corresponds to TRBD2 (6 bases). V was shortened by 8 bases and J by 6 bases, with 23 bases between the two germline ends. The CDR3 totals 16 residues. The CDR3 DNA follows: TGTGCCAGCTTTTTAGGAGGGCCGCGTAGGACCAATGAGCAGTTCTTC. This gives the protein CASFLGGPRRTNEQFF.

This chain links TRBV7-9 with TRBJ1-4; no clear D. CDR1 and CDR2 from the germline V gene are SEHNR and FQNEAQ (reference sequence). The V and J ends lost 6 bases and 8 bases respectively, with 16 bases between them. The CDR3 sequence is 14 residues long. This CDR3 reads CASSYSSGGEKLFF. The CDR3 region has the DNA TGTGCCAGCAGTTACTCGTCAGGAGGCGAAAAACTGTTTTTT. Full variable domain (rest looked up from reference TRBV7-9 and TRBJ1-4): DTGVSQNPRHKITKRGQNVTFRCDPISEHNRLYWYRQTLGQGPEFLTYFQNEAQLEKSRLLSDRFSAERPKGSFSTLEIQRTEQGDSAMYLCASSYSSGGEKLFFGSGTQLSVL.

This rearrangement joins TRBV19 to TRBJ1-1; tentatively, D is TRBD1 (5 bases). V was shortened by 0 bases and J by 1 base, with 12 bases between the two germline ends. The length of the CDR3 is 16 residues. The germline gives CDR1 LNHDA, CDR2 SQIVND (reference sequence). CDR3 nucleotide sequence: TGTGCCAGTAGTATAGATCTATGGCAGGGGAACACTGAAGCTTTCTTT. This translates into CASSIDLWQGNTEAFF.

V and J are TRBV7-8 and TRBJ1-5, with D perhaps matching TRBD1 (6 bases). The ends were cut back, 5 bases at V and 1 base at J, with 9 bases in the middle. This CDR3 comprises 14 residues. Looked up from germline, CDR1 is SGHVS and CDR2 is FQNEAQ. CDR3 in DNA: TGTGCCAGCAGCCGGACAGTGAGCAATCAGCCCCAGCATTTT. Its translation is CASSRTVSNQPQHF.

At least ten counts were recorded for this clonotype. The chain has TRBV6-5 and TRBJ2-2, with a possible D match to TRBD2 (5 bases). Trimming took off 5 bases at V and 2 bases at J, with 12 bases between the two ends. In germline, CDR1 is MNHEY, CDR2 SVGAGI. This CDR3 has 15 residues. CDR3 residues: CASSNYRGNTGELFF. The DNA for the CDR3 is TGTGCCAGCAGTAATTACCGGGGAAACACCGGGGAGCTGTTTTTT.

This clonotype has only a few counts. The rearrangement joins TRBV12-3 or TRBV12-4 to TRBJ2-7, with 8 positions matching TRBD2. V was clipped by 5 bases and J by 3 bases; unmatched bases: 9. This CDR3 is built from 15 residues. The CDR3 DNA reads as TGTGCCAGCAGTCCTCGGGGGGGTATGGACTACGAGCAGTACTTC. It codes for CASSPRGGMDYEQYF.

DNA of the CDR3: TGTGCCAGCAGCTTAAGTTCTACTCCCCCCCAGTACTTC. The encoded protein is CASSLSSTPPQYF. The chain recombines TRBV7-9 with TRBJ2-7; no reliable D call. Germline V gene data show CDR1 as SEHNR and CDR2 as FQNEAQ (reference sequence). Trimming shortened V by 2 bases and J by 10 bases, and 15 bases separated the two germline ends. The CDR3 is made up of 13 amino acids.

The chain joins TRBV7-3 to TRBJ1-2; TRBD1 matches 8 bases. This CDR3 has 14 amino acids. The germline gives CDR1 SGHTA, CDR2 FQGTGA. The V segment lost 4 bases and the J segment 6 bases; nucleotides outside the gene matches: 7. CDR3 DNA sequence: TGTGCCAGCAGCTCGGAGACAGGGGTGGATGGCTACACCTTC. It translates to CASSSETGVDGYTF.

The chain has TRBV7-8 and TRBJ1-4; D is undetermined. The CDR3 totals 15 residues. Between the trimmed V and J ends, which lost 5 bases and 0 bases, there was a span of 10 bases. CDR1 and CDR2 from the germline V gene are SGHVS and FQNEAQ. DNA of the CDR3: TGTGCCAGCAGCGAAAATACCGCAACTAATGAAAAACTGTTTTTT. Protein sequence: CASSENTATNEKLFF.